One sample yielded the 22 T cell receptor beta chains listed below, sequenced in a study of OX40 agonist ivuxolimab in advanced cancers. TCRdb's table, derived via immunoSEQ multiplex PCR, lists solely in-frame clones and lacks some. The profile shows fewer than 120,000 clones, 89% of them singletons. This sample comprised CD4+ or CD8+ T cells sorted from blood, obtained in a trial of the OX40 agonist ivuxolimab. These receptors were obtained from an adult with an advanced solid tumor such as melanoma, head and neck, liver or kidney cancer.

The chain joins TRBV6-6 to TRBJ1-5, with a possible D match to TRBD1 (6 bases). Trimming left V 6 bases short and J 2 bases short, with 11 bases between. CDR3 length: 14 amino acids. Germline V gives CDR1 MNHNY, CDR2 SVGAGI (reference sequence). CDR3 protein: CASRPQGGNQPQHF. DNA for the CDR3: TGTGCCAGCAGACCACAGGGAGGCAATCAGCCCCAGCATTTT.

The rearrangement links TRBV7-2 to TRBJ2-3, with 9 bases matching TRBD2. V lost 1 base to trimming and J lost 4 bases; unmatched junction nucleotides: 6. CDR3 length equals 16 residues. From germline, CDR1 is SGHTA and CDR2 FQGNSA. The CDR3 loop reads CASSLVAGGQSDTQYF. The CDR3 DNA sequence: TGTGCCAGCAGCTTAGTGGCGGGGGGGCAATCAGATACGCAGTATTTT.

This chain uses TRBV11-2 with TRBJ2-2; no clear D gene. This CDR3 is 13 amino acids long. The germline V and J ends were trimmed by 3 bases and 5 bases, with 7 bases remaining between them. CDR1 is SGHAT and CDR2 is FQNNGV in the germline V gene. This CDR3 reads CASSLLRTGELFF. Here the CDR3 DNA reads TGTGCCAGCAGCTTGTTACGGACCGGGGAGCTGTTTTTT.

J is TRBJ1-1 and V is TRBV7-6; D gene uncertain. Trimming stripped 5 bases from V and 1 base from J, with 11 bases between. The CDR3 spans 14 residues. CDR1 and CDR2 from the germline V gene are SGHVS and FNYEAQ. The CDR3 sequence is CASSPTATNTEAFF. For the CDR3, the DNA is TGTGCCAGCAGCCCAACAGCGACGAACACTGAAGCTTTCTTT.

The chain is built from TRBV19 and TRBJ1-1; D possibly corresponds to TRBD1 (5 bases). The CDR3 contains 15 residues. Trimming took 5 bases from V and 3 from J, leaving 16 bases between them. Germline V gene sequence: CDR1 LNHDA, CDR2 SQIVND (reference sequence). CDR3 loop: CASSSWTGRDTEAFF. In DNA form, the CDR3 reads TGTGCCAGTAGTTCTTGGACGGGGCGGGACACTGAAGCTTTCTTT.

On this clone itself: Other DNA sequences in this specimen translate into the identical CDR3. The chain links TRBV6-5 to TRBJ1-2; 7 bases line up with TRBD1. Germline V gene data show CDR1 as MNHEY and CDR2 as SVGAGI. V lost 6 bases to trimming and J lost 4 bases; unmatched junction nucleotides: 5. The CDR3 extends over 13 amino acids. CDR3 in DNA: TGTGCCAGCAGCTCGGGACAGACCTATGGCTACACCTTC. Its protein is CASSSGQTYGYTF.

This CDR3 reads CSAQTGAEQYF. CDR3 in DNA: TGCAGTGCTCAGACAGGGGCAGAGCAGTACTTC. The V gene is TRBV20-1, the J gene TRBJ2-7; 8 nucleotides line up with TRBD1. The V gene's germline CDR1 is DFQATT and CDR2 SNEGSKA (reference sequence). This CDR3 contains 11 residues. V lost 5 bases, J lost 7 bases, and 4 bases stayed unmatched.

The chain has TRBV7-9 and TRBJ1-4; D not resolved. Trimming pared 5 bases from V and 6 bases from J, leaving 13 bases between. Per germline, CDR1 SEHNR and CDR2 FQNEAQ (reference sequence). The CDR3 spans 14 residues. CDR3 region: CASSPLLGDEKLFF. Written as DNA, the CDR3 is TGTGCCAGCAGCCCCTTGTTAGGTGATGAAAAACTGTTTTTT.

This chain joins TRBV27 and TRBJ2-7, with D perhaps TRBD2 (6 bases). Germline loops: CDR1 MNHEY, CDR2 SMNVEV (reference sequence). V dropped 5 bases and J dropped 7 bases, with 12 bases sitting between them. This CDR3 is built from 12 residues. CDR3 residues: CASSPSSGEQYF. CDR3 DNA sequence: TGTGCCAGCAGTCCCTCAAGCGGGGAGCAGTACTTC.

The CDR3 spells CASSLSGDRGTGELFF. DNA for the CDR3: TGTGCCAGCTCACTCAGCGGGGACAGGGGCACCGGGGAGCTGTTTTTT. The chain has TRBV18 and TRBJ2-2, with 10 bases lining up with TRBD1. The CDR3 has 16 residues. CDR1 KGHSH and CDR2 LQKENI come from the germline V gene. V shed 4 bases and J 4 bases; nucleotides not matched to a gene: 6.

The V call is TRBV28, the J call TRBJ1-2; D perhaps matches TRBD1 (5 bases). CDR3 size: 13 residues. In germline, CDR1 is MDHEN, CDR2 SYDVKM. The V and J ends lost 6 bases and 5 bases respectively, with 13 bases between them. The CDR3 spells CASRLSGDYGYTF. The CDR3 nucleotides are TGTGCCAGCAGGCTATCGGGGGATTATGGCTACACCTTC.

The V call is TRBV30, the J call TRBJ2-1; 14 bases line up with TRBD2. CDR1 is GTSNPN and CDR2 is SVGIG in the germline V gene (reference sequence). The CDR3 has 19 amino acids. Trimming at V came to 6 bases and at J to 0 bases, leaving 13 bases not matched to a gene. The CDR3 coding sequence is TGTGCCTGTTCCTTGCCGGGACTAGCGGGGGATGTCTCCTACAATGAGCAGTTCTTC. It yields the protein CACSLPGLAGDVSYNEQFF.

The V gene is TRBV7-3, the J gene TRBJ2-2; D not resolved. CDR1 and CDR2 (germline): SGHTA, FQGTGA. The V and J ends lost 4 bases and 5 bases respectively, with 8 bases between them. This CDR3 is built from 13 residues. The DNA of the CDR3 is TGTGCCAGCAGCTCCACCGGGACCGGGGAGCTGTTTTTT. Protein sequence: CASSSTGTGELFF.

The chain links TRBV6-5 to TRBJ1-1; D unresolved. CDR1 MNHEY and CDR2 SVGAGI come from the germline V gene. This CDR3 is 13 amino acids long. Trimming pared 10 bases from V and 1 base from J, leaving 13 bases between. CDR3: CAISGRENTEAFF. Here the CDR3 DNA reads TGTGCCATCAGCGGACGGGAGAACACTGAAGCTTTCTTT.

The chain carries TRBV9 and TRBJ2-1; perhaps D is TRBD1 or TRBD2 (5 bases each). The length of the CDR3 is 16 residues. V shed 4 bases and J shed 2 bases, with 16 bases lying between them. Per the germline V gene, CDR1 is SGDLS and CDR2 is YYNGEE. CDR3 nucleotides: TGTGCCAGCAGCCTAAAAGAGGGGAGTGCCTACAATGAGCAGTTCTTC. Protein: CASSLKEGSAYNEQFF.

CDR3 in amino acids: CASSQPRTGYTF. DNA for the CDR3: TGTGCCAGCAGCCAACCTCGGACCGGCTACACCTTC. This chain joins TRBV14 and TRBJ1-2; no reliable D call. Germline V CDR1 and CDR2: SGHDN, FVKESK. This CDR3 spans 12 amino acids. Trimming took 2 bases from V and 8 from J, leaving 9 bases between them.

The chain combines TRBV18 with TRBJ1-1; D unresolved. V was trimmed by 3 bases and J by 2 bases, leaving 13 bases between them. From germline, CDR1 is KGHSH and CDR2 LQKENI. The CDR3 runs 15 residues. CDR3 loop: CASSPLLNPNTEAFF. The DNA for the CDR3 is TGTGCCAGCTCACCTCTACTAAACCCAAACACTGAAGCTTTCTTT.

The rearrangement joins TRBV7-3 to TRBJ2-7; D perhaps matches TRBD1 (5 bases). V lost 5 bases to trimming and J lost 5 bases, with 13 bases between them. CDR1 is SGHTA, CDR2 FQGTGA, per germline. The CDR3 runs to 13 residues. CDR3 in DNA: TGTGCCAGCAGCCCCCGATGGGGCGACGAGCAGTACTTC. Translated, it gives CASSPRWGDEQYF.

The chain recombines TRBV4-2 with TRBJ2-3, with D possibly matching TRBD1 (6 bases). With 0 bases removed from V and 3 bases from J, the gap between germline ends came to 16 bases. Germline V lookup: CDR1 LGHNA, CDR2 YNFKEQ. The CDR3 is 17 amino acids. The CDR3 DNA sequence: TGTGCCAGCAGCCAAGATCCCGTAGGCAGGGGTACAGATACGCAGTATTTT. This sequence encodes CASSQDPVGRGTDTQYF.

The chain couples TRBV2 to TRBJ1-5; weak D call: TRBD1 (5 bases). CDR3 length: 13 amino acids. Per the germline V gene, CDR1 is SNHLY and CDR2 is FYNNEI. The V end was cut by 5 bases, the J end by 3 bases, with 8 bases between. DNA of the CDR3: TGTGCCAGCAGTTTGGACAACAATCAGCCCCAGCATTTT. It specifies CASSLDNNQPQHF.

CDR3 sequence (DNA): TGTGCCTGGAGTGGGGGAACAGGGGGGATTAATGAAAAACTGTTTTTT. Translated: CAWSGGTGGINEKLFF. The rearrangement links TRBV30 to TRBJ1-4; TRBD1 matches at 8 bases. The CDR3 loop spans 16 amino acids. The trim removed 1 base at V and 4 bases at J, leaving 8 bases unmatched. Germline V gene lookup returns CDR1 GTSNPN and CDR2 SVGIG (reference sequence).

CDR3: CASSLILDSRSYEQYF. CDR3 DNA: TGTGCCAGCAGTTTAATCCTTGACAGCCGATCCTACGAGCAGTACTTC. This chain links TRBV28 with TRBJ2-7; the D gene is possibly TRBD1 (5 bases). V lost 2 bases and J 1 base, leaving 15 bases between the germline ends. CDR1 and CDR2 from the germline V gene are MDHEN and SYDVKM. The CDR3 contains 16 residues.